The next 11 T cell receptor beta chains were all read from a single sample in a study of radiation and T cells in renal cell carcinoma. TCRdb's copy holds only in-frame clones and misses some; the assay was immunoSEQ multiplex PCR. The table records about 77,000 clones, roughly 83% of them present only once. Stated time point: blood 4 weeks post-SBRT, at nephrectomy. Treatment specified: 15 Gy SBRT to primary tumor, nephrectomy 4 weeks later. This specimen consisted of blood, obtained from a patient whose treatment included radiotherapy and nephrectomy. The origin of the receptors is a woman in her sixties with renal cell carcinoma.

This chain connects TRBV19 to TRBJ2-3; D uncertain. The CDR3 length is 15 residues. Germline lookup yields CDR1 LNHDA and CDR2 SQIVND (reference sequence). V shed 2 bases and J shed 2 bases, with 11 bases lying between them. The CDR3 coding sequence is TGTGCCAGTAGTATACGTCCAGGACCCACAGATACGCAGTATTTT. The encoded protein is CASSIRPGPTDTQYF.

The chain employs TRBV5-4 and TRBJ1-6, with TRBD1 identical over 7 bases. V shed 2 bases and J 8 bases; nucleotides not matched to a gene: 13. In germline, CDR1 is SGHNT, CDR2 YYREEE (reference sequence). This CDR3 has 17 residues. Here the CDR3 reads CASSLWISEGADSPLHF. The DNA of the CDR3 is TGTGCCAGCAGCTTATGGATCTCGGAGGGGGCTGATTCACCCCTCCACTTT.

The chain links TRBV5-1 to TRBJ2-1; 9 bases fit TRBD2. The CDR3 covers 16 residues. Germline V gene lookup returns CDR1 SGHRS and CDR2 YFSETQ. The V gene end was trimmed by 3 bases and the J gene end by 6 bases; junction bases not matched to a gene: 10. The CDR3 reads CASSSPSGTSSNEQFF. The CDR3 DNA sequence: TGCGCCAGCAGCTCCCCATCCGGGACTAGCAGCAATGAGCAGTTCTTC.

The chain carries TRBV7-9 and TRBJ2-3, with TRBD2 matching over 7 bases. Germline CDR1 is SEHNR and CDR2 is FQNEAQ (reference sequence). With 0 bases clipped from V and 0 bases from J, the junction kept 9 bases outside the gene matches. The CDR3 contains 18 residues. The CDR3 sequence: CASSLAQASGTSTDTQYF. The CDR3 nucleotides read TGTGCCAGCAGCTTAGCGCAAGCTAGCGGAACTAGCACAGATACGCAGTATTTT.

V and J are TRBV11-2 and TRBJ2-7; D may be TRBD2 (6 bases). The ends were cut back, 4 bases at V and 4 bases at J, with 14 bases in the middle. In germline, CDR1 is SGHAT, CDR2 FQNNGV. CDR3 size: 14 residues. CDR3 sequence: CASSSISGLYEQYF. The CDR3 DNA sequence: TGTGCCAGCAGCTCAATAAGCGGGTTGTACGAGCAGTACTTC.

In its sample, this clone was seen once. This chain uses TRBV9 with TRBJ1-1; possibly TRBD1 for D (5 bases). V lost 4 bases and J lost 1, with 11 bases in between. Germline V CDR1 and CDR2: SGDLS, YYNGEE. This CDR3 is 14 amino acids long. CDR3 nucleotide sequence: TGTGCCAGCAGCCCACGACAGACGAACACTGAAGCTTTCTTT. The encoded protein is CASSPRQTNTEAFF.

V is TRBV28 and J is TRBJ1-2; D gene unclear. The CDR3 consists of 14 residues. Per germline, CDR1 MDHEN and CDR2 SYDVKM. Trimming removed 4 bases at V and 0 bases at J, with 9 bases between. CDR3: CASSSRSTNYGYTF. The CDR3 DNA sequence: TGTGCCAGCAGTTCGCGGAGCACTAACTATGGCTACACCTTC.

The chain combines TRBV11-1 with TRBJ1-1; unclear D gene. This CDR3 region has 14 residues. The V end was cut by 1 base, the J end by 1 base, with 7 bases between. Germline V gene sequence: CDR1 SGHAT, CDR2 FQDESV (reference sequence). The CDR3 DNA is TGTGCCAGCAGCTTAGTTGACGCGAACACTGAAGCTTTCTTT. This sequence encodes CASSLVDANTEAFF.

The chain is built from TRBV27 and TRBJ2-7, with a tentative D call TRBD2 (5 bases). Germline V gives CDR1 MNHEY, CDR2 SMNVEV (reference sequence). V lost 8 bases and J 0 bases, leaving 20 bases between the germline ends. CDR3 length equals 16 residues. The DNA for the CDR3 is TGTGCCAGCCGGTCAGCGGCCTCCCTCCTCTCCTACGAGCAGTACTTC. This translates into CASRSAASLLSYEQYF.

This clone was recorded once. The CDR3 nucleotides are TGTGCCAGCAGCCAGGGCCTACCCTACAATGAGCAGTTCTTC. Residues: CASSQGLPYNEQFF. J is TRBJ2-1 and V is TRBV6-6, with D perhaps matching TRBD1 (5 bases). Trimming stripped 6 bases from V and 2 bases from J, with 11 bases between. Germline V CDR1 and CDR2: MNHNY, SVGAGI (reference sequence). There are 14 residues in the CDR3.

The CDR3 DNA reads as TGCGCCACCGCTCGGCCTCGGGGAACATCAAACACCGGGGAGCTGTTTTTT. Protein product: CATARPRGTSNTGELFF. The genes are TRBV5-1 and TRBJ2-2; weak D call: TRBD2 (5 bases). The V end lost 9 bases, the J end lost 2 bases, and 23 bases lay between the germline ends. Germline-derived CDR1 and CDR2 are SGHRS and YFSETQ. This CDR3 comprises 17 residues.